The text below deals with one T cell receptor (beta chain). Its specific antigen is unknown. Per-nucleotide qualities are absent, and no much larger clonotype sits a single base away. The data are from a study of OX40 agonist ivuxolimab in advanced cancers. At the level of the whole study: Ivuxolimab was a fully human IgG2 agonistic monoclonal antibody targeting the costimulatory receptor OX40 (CD134). A male proportion of 75% to 85% and a mean age of around 60 years, ranging from about 20 to 79, were recorded for the dose-escalation cohort. Among the 50 to 55 dose-escalation patients, about 19 had hepatocellular carcinoma, about 15 melanoma, 9 renal cell carcinoma and 9 head and neck cancer. Partial responses occurred in three dose-escalation patients, of whom one had hepatocellular carcinoma and two had cutaneous melanoma. Patients were allowed to have had prior anti-PD-1, anti-PD-L1 or anti-CTLA-4 therapy, and approximately 40% of the dose-escalation patients had been treated with checkpoint inhibitors. Peripheral TCRbeta sequencing was intended to test whether TCR sequence diversity was altered and clonal T-cell expansion was caused by ivuxolimab. Intravenous ivuxolimab was administered to patients every 2 weeks at six dose levels: 0.01, 0.1, 0.3, 1.5, 3 and 10 mg/kg. The paper describes the monotherapy dose-escalation part (N = 52 patients) of the phase I trial of ivuxolimab. What the study reported, not specific to this receptor: On average, CD8+ T cells showed more expanded clones than CD4+ T cells after ivuxolimab. Partial responders in the 0.1-3.0 mg/kg groups had among the lowest normalized peripheral clonal expansion, especially among CD8+ T cells. At doses of 0.1 to 3.0 mg/kg, clonal expansion of both CD4+ and CD8+ T cells in blood was seen between baseline and week 6. Low levels of normalized T-cell clonal expansion were also seen in some patients who did not respond. The antigen specificity of the clonally expanded peripheral T cells was not determined.

Genomic DNA was extracted from sorted cells for sequencing of the TCRbeta CDR3 region. TCRbeta CDR3 regions were sequenced using the immunoSEQ Assay. In its TCRdb copy, this immuneACCESS table keeps in-frame sequences only and misses some clones. Where compared with another copy, unresolved V genes explain less than half of these, and the others have no known cause. This sample has 45,000 to 50,000 clones in its table, and roughly 90% of those were observed once. Jointly, the top ten make up about an eighth of the sample. Patients with autoimmune disease history or receiving systemic immunosuppression were excluded from the trial. Peripheral blood for TCR sequencing was collected from all dose cohorts at baseline, on cycle 4 day 1, and on cycle 7 day 1. The samples were drawn from a first-in-human, open-label, multicenter phase I dose-escalation trial of ivuxolimab. Adults with locally advanced or metastatic melanoma, renal cell carcinoma, hepatocellular carcinoma or head and neck squamous cell carcinoma were enrolled in the trial. Before TCR sequencing, CD4+ T cells and CD8+ T cells were sorted from peripheral blood as separate populations.

CDR1 and CDR2 are drawn from the germline V gene (reference sequence): MNHEY, SMNVEV. A distance of 17 bases separates the germline ends of V and J, which lose 2 bases and 10 bases respectively. Inclusive of the bounding cysteine and phenylalanine, the CDR3 is 14 residues long. The read is trimmed to its CDR3 DNA, 42 bases read in frame from base 1. The receptor was derived from an adult with an advanced solid tumor such as melanoma, head and neck, liver or kidney cancer. The chain is assembled from TRBV27 and TRBJ1-1; the best D guess is TRBD1, with 5 bases matching. Sequencing was performed on CD4+ or CD8+ T cells sorted from blood, taken in a trial of the OX40 agonist ivuxolimab. Here the CDR3 is given as CASSLASHVGGAFF. The nucleotides read TGTGCCAGCAGTTTAGCCTCCCACGTGGGGGGAGCTTTCTTT.